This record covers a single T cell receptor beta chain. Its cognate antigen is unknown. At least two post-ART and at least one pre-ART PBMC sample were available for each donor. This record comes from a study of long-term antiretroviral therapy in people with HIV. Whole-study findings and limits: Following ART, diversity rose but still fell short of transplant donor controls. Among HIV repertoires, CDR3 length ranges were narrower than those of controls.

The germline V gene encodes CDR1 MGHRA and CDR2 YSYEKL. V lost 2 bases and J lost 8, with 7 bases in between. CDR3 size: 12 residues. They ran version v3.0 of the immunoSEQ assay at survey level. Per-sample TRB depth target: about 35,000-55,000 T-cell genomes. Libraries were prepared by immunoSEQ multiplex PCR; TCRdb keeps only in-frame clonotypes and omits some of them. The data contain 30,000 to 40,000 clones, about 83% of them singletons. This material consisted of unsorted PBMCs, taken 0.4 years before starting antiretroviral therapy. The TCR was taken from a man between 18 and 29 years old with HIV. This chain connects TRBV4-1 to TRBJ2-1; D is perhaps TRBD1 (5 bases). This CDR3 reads CASSQPGYEQFF. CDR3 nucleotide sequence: TGCGCCAGCAGCCAACCAGGGTATGAGCAGTTCTTC.